The 29 T cell receptor beta chains given below trace back to one sample, sequenced in a study of spatial heterogeneity in lung cancer. Overall study results and limits: Tumors with more nonsynonymous mutations had more expanded intratumoral alpha and beta TCRs.

These TCRs are of unknown antigen specificity. MiXCR was run by TCRdb on the 5' RACE reads, yielding one entry per CDR3 protein. Of approximately 5,500 distinct CDR3 sequences in the sample, more than 12% were seen once. The time point: sample taken at primary tumor resection. Sequencing was performed on lung tumor tissue, taken at surgery. These TCRs come from a male donor with early-stage non-small cell lung cancer.

Details on this clonotype: This beta chain came through as a stray read in a library set up for alpha chains, and its size says little. The V gene is TRBV5-6, the J gene TRBJ2-7; D is tentatively TRBD1 or TRBD2 (5 bases each). Germline lookup yields CDR1 SGHDT and CDR2 YYEEEE. V gave up 2 bases and J gave up 5 bases, with 8 bases separating them. The CDR3 has 12 residues. The CDR3 region has the DNA TGTGCCAGCAGCTTCTCGGGACACGAGCAGTACTTC. Translating gives CASSFSGHEQYF.

This clonotype is classed as medium-sized. This beta chain is an unintended read in a library built for alpha chains; its size means little. The chain uses TRBV28 and TRBJ2-1, with 7 bases fitting TRBD2. Germline CDR1 reads MDHEN; CDR2 reads SYDVKM. V shed 8 bases and J 2 bases; nucleotides not matched to a gene: 6. This CDR3 has 14 residues. The DNA for the CDR3 is TGTGCCAGCGGAAGGGGAGGGCCCTACAATGAGCAGTTCTTC. It encodes CASGRGGPYNEQFF.

Relative to its sample, this clonotype is medium-sized (0.01 to 0.1%). The library was built for alpha chains, so this beta chain is an off-target read and its size means little. The rearrangement links TRBV10-3 to TRBJ2-3; D gene uncertain. The V gene lost 0 bases and the J gene lost 1 base, with 8 bases spanning the gap. In germline, CDR1 is ENHRY, CDR2 SYGVKD. The CDR3 spans 15 residues. The CDR3 region is CAISESSLGTDTQYF. The CDR3 coding sequence is TGTGCCATCAGTGAGTCTAGCCTGGGCACAGATACGCAGTATTTT.

By share of the sample, this clonotype is medium-sized. Since the library was made to target alpha chains, this beta chain is a stray read and its abundance is not meaningful. The chain employs TRBV5-6 and TRBJ2-3; D not certain. This CDR3 region has 12 residues. V lost 2 bases and J 0 bases, leaving 1 base between the germline ends. Germline V lookup: CDR1 SGHDT, CDR2 YYEEEE. The CDR3 reads CASSLSTDTQYF. The CDR3 nucleotides read TGTGCCAGCAGCTTAAGCACAGATACGCAGTATTTT.

By sample fraction, this clonotype is medium-sized (0.01 to 0.1%). For a library built for alpha chains, this beta chain is a stray read; little rests on its size. The chain has TRBV4-3 and TRBJ2-5, with D maybe TRBD1 (5 bases). CDR1 is LGHNA and CDR2 is YSLEER in the germline V gene. Trimming pared 1 base from V and 0 bases from J, leaving 21 bases between. This CDR3 region has 19 residues. This CDR3 reads CASSQGGAGYRKYQETQYF. CDR3 in DNA: TGCGCCAGCAGCCAAGGTGGGGCCGGGTACAGAAAGTACCAAGAGACCCAGTACTTC.

Comment on this clonotype: Found in a library prepared for alpha chains, this beta chain is an off-target read, and its abundance has little meaning. V and J are TRBV7-9 and TRBJ2-5, with 10 positions matching TRBD1. The CDR3 extends over 16 amino acids. The germline V gene encodes CDR1 SEHNR and CDR2 FQNEAQ (reference sequence). V was clipped by 5 bases and J by 4 bases; unmatched bases: 10. The CDR3 loop is CASSLTGTGVGETQYF. For the CDR3, the DNA is TGTGCCAGCAGCCTCACCGGGACAGGGGTGGGAGAGACCCAGTACTTC. Combining the CDR3 with reference TRBV7-9 and TRBJ2-5 gives the whole variable domain DTGVSQNPRHKITKRGQNVTFRCDPISEHNRLYWYRQTLGQGPEFLTYFQNEAQLEKSRLLSDRFSAERPKGSFSTLEIQRTEQGDSAMYLCASSLTGTGVGETQYFGPGTRLLVL.

This clonotype was counted many times. This beta chain slipped into a library made for alpha chains as a stray read, so its size is not meaningful. V and J are TRBV27 and TRBJ1-2; tentatively, D is TRBD1 (5 bases). Germline lookup yields CDR1 MNHEY and CDR2 SMNVEV (reference sequence). V dropped 5 bases and J dropped 3 bases, with 10 bases sitting between them. This CDR3 is 13 amino acids long. The CDR3 reads CASSPGTHYGYTF. The CDR3, as DNA: TGTGCCAGCAGTCCCGGGACCCACTATGGCTACACCTTC.

This clonotype is deemed medium-sized. For a library built for alpha chains, this beta chain is a stray read; little rests on its size. The chain couples TRBV5-1 to TRBJ2-5; 8 bases are shared with TRBD1. The V and J ends lost 4 bases and 2 bases, in that order; junction bases with no gene match: 10. The germline V gene encodes CDR1 SGHRS and CDR2 YFSETQ. The CDR3 is 16 residues long. In nucleotides, the CDR3 is TGCGCCAGCAGCCGGACCGGGACAGGTTTTCAAGAGACCCAGTACTTC. Protein sequence: CASSRTGTGFQETQYF.

By share, this clonotype counts as medium-sized. This beta chain lies outside the target of a library built for alpha chains; its clone size means little. The V call is TRBV28, the J call TRBJ2-5; TRBD2 might be the D (5 bases). Trimming removed 8 bases at V and 4 bases at J, with 20 bases between. The CDR3 loop spans 15 amino acids. Germline values: CDR1 MDHEN, CDR2 SYDVKM. The DNA for the CDR3 is TGTGCCAGCGCCCTAGCTGGGAGCGGTAGAGAGACCCAGTACTTC. Its translation is CASALAGSGRETQYF.

This clonotype was seen only a few times. Because the library targeted alpha chains, this beta chain is an off-target read whose size means little. The chain carries TRBV28 and TRBJ2-7; D call uncertain. The CDR3 contains 14 residues. The germline V gene encodes CDR1 MDHEN and CDR2 SYDVKM. V was trimmed by 7 bases and J by 4 bases, leaving 17 bases between them. CDR3 in amino acids: CASTVSGTAYEQYF. The CDR3 DNA sequence: TGTGCCAGCACAGTTTCCGGCACCGCATACGAGCAGTACTTC.

This clonotype was counted a few times. This beta chain represents an off-target read in a library built for alpha chains; its size is of limited meaning. The gene calls are TRBV7-2 and TRBJ2-6; D is unresolved. The length of the CDR3 is 15 residues. Trimming removed 1 base from V and 1 base from J, with 5 bases in between. CDR1 is SGHTA and CDR2 is FQGNSA in the germline V gene. As DNA, the CDR3 is TGTGCCAGCAGCTTAGGGGGATCTGGGGCCAACGTCCTGACTTTC. This codes for CASSLGGSGANVLTF.

By sample fraction, this clonotype is medium-sized. This beta chain appears as a stray read in a library generated for alpha chains; its size is not informative. The V gene is TRBV2, the J gene TRBJ2-2; D remains unclear. Germline CDR1 is SNHLY and CDR2 is FYNNEI. The CDR3 consists of 16 residues. Trimming pared 5 bases from V and 1 base from J, leaving 14 bases between. The CDR3 DNA is TGTGCCAGCAGTTTGATCGGTCTGATGAACACCGGGGAGCTGTTTTTT. Translated: CASSLIGLMNTGELFF.

Concerning this clonotype itself: This beta chain turned up in a library designed for alpha chains; as an off-target read, its abundance says little. The chain has TRBV12-3 or TRBV12-4 and TRBJ2-5; TRBD2 might be the D (5 bases). The CDR3 is 13 residues long. V was pared by 2 bases and J by 5 bases, with 9 bases between. The CDR3 coding sequence is TGTGCCAGCAGTTTACGGGGAAGCGAGACCCAGTACTTC. It codes for CASSLRGSETQYF.

By share, this clonotype counts as medium-sized. This beta chain is an unintended read in a library built for alpha chains; its size means little. The rearrangement links TRBV5-1 to TRBJ2-3; 7 bases are shared with TRBD2. Germline V lookup: CDR1 SGHRS, CDR2 YFSETQ. The V segment lost 0 bases and the J segment 2 bases; nucleotides outside the gene matches: 6. The CDR3 spans 16 residues. The CDR3 DNA reads TGCGCCAGCAGCTTGGGTGCTAGCGGTGACACAGATACGCAGTATTTT. Its translation is CASSLGASGDTDTQYF.

On this clonotype: This beta chain is an off-target read within a library intended for alpha chains, so its frequency means little. The chain employs TRBV7-9 and TRBJ2-1, with a weak D call TRBD2 (6 bases). CDR3 size: 15 residues. Trimming shortened V by 2 bases and J by 6 bases, and 14 bases separated the two germline ends. The germline V gene has CDR1 SEHNR and CDR2 FQNEAQ (reference sequence). CDR3 loop: CASSLRTGVPNEQFF. CDR3 DNA sequence: TGTGCCAGCAGCTTAAGAACGGGAGTCCCCAATGAGCAGTTCTTC.

In this sample, this clonotype is medium-sized. This beta chain appears as a stray read in a library generated for alpha chains; its size is not informative. The CDR3 is CSARPTGETQYF. The CDR3, as DNA: TGCAGTGCTAGGCCAACAGGAGAGACCCAGTACTTC. This chain uses TRBV20-1 with TRBJ2-5; the D gene is possibly TRBD1 (5 bases). Trimming removed 3 bases from V and 4 bases from J, with 9 bases in between. CDR1 is DFQATT and CDR2 is SNEGSKA in the germline V gene (reference sequence). The CDR3 is 12 amino acids.

By frequency in the sample, this clonotype is medium-sized. This beta chain was picked up by a library intended for alpha chains and is off target, so its count carries little meaning. This sequence joins TRBV27 and TRBJ2-7; maybe TRBD1 (6 bases). The CDR3 has 14 amino acids. Germline V CDR1 and CDR2: MNHEY, SMNVEV (reference sequence). The V end lost 5 bases, the J end lost 2 bases, and 13 bases lay between the germline ends. In nucleotides, the CDR3 is TGTGCCAGCAGTCCGTCGACAGGCCCCTACGAGCAGTACTTC. Its protein product is CASSPSTGPYEQYF.

This clonotype was picked up a small number of times. Because the library targeted alpha chains, this beta chain is an off-target read whose size means little. V usage is TRBV5-1 and J usage is TRBJ2-1; 10 bases are a match to TRBD2. With V trimmed by 0 bases and J by 5 bases, 11 bases remained unmatched. Per germline, CDR1 SGHRS and CDR2 YFSETQ. The CDR3 sequence is 18 residues long. CDR3 amino acids: CASSLAEAGGGLDNEQFF. For the CDR3, the DNA is TGCGCCAGCAGCTTGGCCGAAGCGGGAGGGGGCCTGGACAATGAGCAGTTCTTC.

This clonotype was seen a handful of times. Within a library made for alpha chains, this beta chain is off target, and its count is uninformative. The chain links TRBV11-2 to TRBJ2-1; the D call may be TRBD1 or TRBD2 (5 bases each). Trimming took off 5 bases at V and 2 bases at J, with 13 bases between the two ends. CDR3 length: 15 residues. Per the germline V gene, CDR1 is SGHAT and CDR2 is FQNNGV. Here the CDR3 reads CASSPDLGAYNEQFF. Here the CDR3 DNA reads TGTGCCAGCAGCCCCGATTTGGGGGCCTACAATGAGCAGTTCTTC.

This clonotype ranks as medium-sized (0.01 to 0.1%). This beta chain appears as a stray read in a library generated for alpha chains; its size is not informative. The CDR3 protein is CATSPNGGTDTQYF. CDR3 in DNA: TGTGCCACCAGCCCTAACGGGGGCACAGATACGCAGTATTTT. This chain uses TRBV24-1 with TRBJ2-3; D might be TRBD2 (5 bases). Deletions cut 7 bases from V and 1 base from J, with 11 bases between. The CDR3 runs to 14 residues. Germline CDR1 KGHDR, CDR2 SFDVKD.

By share of the sample, this clonotype is medium-sized. This beta chain came through as a stray read in a library set up for alpha chains, and its size says little. The rearrangement uses TRBV7-3 and TRBJ2-1, with D perhaps TRBD2 (7 bases). Looked up from germline, CDR1 is SGHTA and CDR2 is FQGTGA. This CDR3 contains 15 residues. Deletions cut 2 bases from V and 2 bases from J, with 10 bases between. CDR3 coding DNA: TGTGCCAGCAGCTTAGGGGGGGCAACCTACAATGAGCAGTTCTTC. Protein sequence: CASSLGGATYNEQFF.

About this clonotype: This beta chain slipped into a library made for alpha chains as a stray read, so its size is not meaningful. The chain carries TRBV11-3 and TRBJ2-3; no clear D gene. V was cut by 1 base and J by 1 base, with 6 bases left in between. Germline assignment: CDR1 SGHNT and CDR2 YENEEA. CDR3 length: 14 residues. The CDR3, as DNA: TGTGCCAGCAGCTTAGGCGGCGGCACAGATACGCAGTATTTT. It encodes CASSLGGGTDTQYF.

A note on this clonotype: This beta chain is an unintended read in a library built for alpha chains; its size means little. The chain recombines TRBV27 with TRBJ1-6; 8 bases fit TRBD1. CDR3 length: 14 amino acids. Germline CDR1 and CDR2: MNHEY and SMNVEV (reference sequence). With V trimmed by 6 bases and J by 8 bases, 6 bases remained unmatched. In DNA, the CDR3 is TGTGCCAGCAGAAGTGGGACAGGTTATTCACCCCTCCACTTT. Its protein is CASRSGTGYSPLHF.

With respect to this clonotype: A much bigger clone sits one base away, suggesting this may be a read error. Since the library was made to target alpha chains, this beta chain is a stray read and its abundance is not meaningful. The chain combines TRBV6-5 with TRBJ2-7; 11 bases align to TRBD2. CDR1 and CDR2 (germline): MNHEY, SVGAGI. This CDR3 has 14 residues. V gave up 6 bases and J gave up 6 bases; unmatched junction bases: 7. The CDR3 spells CASRLAGVSGEQYF. The DNA for the CDR3 is TGTGCCAGCAGACTAGCGGGAGTGTCCGGCGAGCAGTACTTC.

Only one count was recorded for this clonotype. For a library built for alpha chains, this beta chain is a stray read; little rests on its size. This sequence joins TRBV15 and TRBJ2-3, with D possibly being TRBD2 (6 bases). Germline CDR1 LNHNV, CDR2 YYDKDF (reference sequence). Trimming took 9 bases from V and 2 from J, leaving 15 bases between them. The CDR3 runs 14 residues. The CDR3 nucleotides are TGTGCCACGAGTGGGGGGTTTTCCACAGATACGCAGTATTTT. This translates into CATSGGFSTDTQYF.

This clonotype was detected only a few times. A much larger clone differs by one base, so this may be a read error. The library was built for alpha chains, so this beta chain is an off-target read and its size means little. The chain is built from TRBV27 and TRBJ2-3, with 10 bases that match TRBD1. Germline V gives CDR1 MNHEY, CDR2 SMNVEV (reference sequence). J was trimmed by 7 bases and V by 5 bases; bases with no gene match: 9. The CDR3 consists of 15 residues. CDR3 sequence: CASSPEVGQGNTQYF. The CDR3 bases are TGTGCCAGCAGTCCGGAAGTGGGACAGGGGAATACGCAGTATTTT.

This clonotype ranks as medium-sized. This beta chain is an off-target read within a library intended for alpha chains, so its frequency means little. The V gene is TRBV28, the J gene TRBJ2-7, with TRBD1 matching over 9 bases. There are 15 residues in the CDR3. V trimming: 5 bases; J trimming: 5 bases; junction bases outside the gene matches: 10. Germline V gene lookup returns CDR1 MDHEN and CDR2 SYDVKM. The CDR3 DNA sequence: TGTGCCAGCAGTCCCCCCGGGACAGGGATACACGAGCAGTACTTC. Translating gives CASSPPGTGIHEQYF.

Comment on this clonotype: This beta chain is off target for a library built for alpha chains, so its abundance means little. The chain joins TRBV6-2 or TRBV6-3 to TRBJ1-5; D remains ambiguous. The V gene lost 6 bases and the J gene lost 5 bases, with 8 bases spanning the gap. The CDR3 has 12 amino acids. Per the germline V gene, CDR1 is MNHEY and CDR2 is SVGEGT. DNA for the CDR3: TGTGCCAGCAGCAAGGTGGATCAGCCCCAGCATTTT. Translating it yields CASSKVDQPQHF.

This clonotype is medium-sized in the sample. In a library made to pick up alpha chains, this beta chain is a stray read with a size that means little. This chain joins TRBV7-9 and TRBJ1-2; D may be TRBD1 (6 bases). Between the trimmed V and J ends, which lost 5 bases and 4 bases, there was a span of 11 bases. In germline, CDR1 is SEHNR, CDR2 FQNEAQ (reference sequence). The CDR3 runs 13 residues. The CDR3 is CASSPGVSYGYTF. CDR3 DNA: TGTGCCAGCAGCCCAGGGGTCTCCTATGGCTACACCTTC.